This TCR beta chain was documented in a study of cytomegalovirus exposure and HLA in healthy donors. Study-level information: From donors who were HLA-typed, an early data release held 80 million to 95 million unique TCRs.

Study-level results: Sequencing artifact likely explains a cluster of highly shared sequence variants. Segments of the TCR beta V type were, in most cases, productive about 87% or about 30% of the time in an earlier analysis. The authors enumerated 164 TCR beta chains as linked to cytomegalovirus.

Amplification used 60 Vbeta primers and 13 Jbeta primers. This table comes from immunoSEQ multiplex PCR, and its TCRdb copy is limited to in-frame clones, with some not included. Of over 120,000 clones listed, roughly 10% are singletons. The sample holds a few counts of this clone. The antigen is not known. With 3 bases removed from V and 3 bases from J, the gap between germline ends came to 16 bases. The germline gives CDR1 SEHNR, CDR2 FQNEAQ (reference sequence). The CDR3 runs 16 residues. The chain combines TRBV7-9 with TRBJ2-3; D possibly corresponds to TRBD2 (5 bases). Sequencing was performed on PBMCs. This sequence originates from a middle-aged man in good health and CMV-seronegative. The CDR3 DNA sequence: TGTGCCAGCAGCTTTCCCCGGGGAAGGGCGACAGATACGCAGTATTTT. Protein product: CASSFPRGRATDTQYF.